This TCR beta chain was captured by sequencing in a study of neurological immune-mediated disorders. Whole-study results and caveats: Healthy controls had more TCR clonal expansion than multiple sclerosis, which showed the least, whereas HTLV-1-associated myelopathy showed the most. Phylogenetic grouping put 18 of 34 multiple sclerosis patients' repertoires into one related-CDR3 cluster, a possible signature.

Ten or more counts support this clonotype. The target antigen is unknown. 5'RACE generated cDNA with 10-nucleotide random UMIs. TCRdb reprocessed the 5' RACE reads via MiXCR and lists one record per CDR3 protein. The sample records more than 60,000 distinct CDR3 sequences, 3% to 4% being singletons. The receptor comes from a woman aged 45-59 years with multiple sclerosis. The sequencing sample was made of PBMCs.

The CDR3 nucleotides are TGTGCCAGCAGCCAATGGAGGGTTTCTGAAGCTTTCTTT. Protein product: CASSQWRVSEAFF. The chain recombines TRBV12-3 or TRBV12-4 with TRBJ1-1; D is uncertain. The CDR3 length is 13 residues. V lost 6 bases and J lost 6, with 14 bases in between.